The 29 T cell receptor beta chains below all came from one sample that was sequenced in a study of T cells in Graves' hyperthyroidism and ophthalmopathy. Researchers amplified the TCR beta CDR3 regions from RNA transcripts. First-round RT-PCR of the TCR CDR3 relied on the HTBI primer set. TCRdb re-called the multiplex PCR reads with MiXCR, one entry per CDR3 protein. The sample carries 450,000 to 500,000 distinct CDR3 sequences, 22% recorded once. The specimen was blood. The receptors come from a woman aged 70-85 years with Graves' ophthalmopathy.

The table lists this clonotype with many counts. V gene TRBV7-2 combines with J gene TRBJ2-3; unclear D gene. Germline V CDR1 and CDR2: SGHTA, FQGNSA. Trimming took 5 bases from V and 5 from J, leaving 11 bases between them. CDR3 size: 13 residues. CDR3 loop: CASSRGFQDTQYF. The CDR3 DNA sequence: TGTGCCAGCAGCCGTGGGTTTCAAGATACGCAGTATTTT.

This clonotype was counted only a few times. The chain has TRBV7-2 and TRBJ2-6; D is possibly TRBD1 or TRBD2 (6 bases each). This CDR3 region has 14 residues. V was trimmed by 7 bases and J by 2 bases, leaving 9 bases between them. Germline CDR1 SGHTA, CDR2 FQGNSA. The CDR3 sequence is CASMGGPGANVLTF. For the CDR3, the DNA is TGTGCCAGCATGGGGGGCCCTGGGGCCAACGTCCTGACTTTC. Full variable domain (remainder filled in from reference TRBV7-2 and TRBJ2-6): GAGVSQSPSNKVTEKGKDVELRCDPISGHTALYWYRQSLGQGLEFLIYFQGNSAPDKSGLPSDRFSAERTGGSVSTLTIQRTQQEDSAVYLCASMGGPGANVLTFGAGSRLTVL.

V is TRBV6-6 and J is TRBJ1-2; D is uncertain. V was cut by 0 bases and J by 6 bases, with 14 bases left in between. CDR1 and CDR2 (germline): MNHNY, SVGAGI (reference sequence). The CDR3 runs 15 residues. CDR3 amino acids: CASSYSSVLLDGYTF. The CDR3 DNA sequence: TGTGCCAGCAGTTACTCGTCAGTCCTCCTGGATGGCTACACCTTC.

This clonotype was observed a few times. The chain links TRBV5-1 to TRBJ2-1; D is perhaps TRBD2 (5 bases). The germline V gene encodes CDR1 SGHRS and CDR2 YFSETQ. V dropped 0 bases and J dropped 8 bases, with 9 bases sitting between them. The CDR3 sequence is 13 residues long. The CDR3 loop reads CASSLALGYEQFF. CDR3 nucleotide sequence: TGCGCCAGCAGCTTGGCACTAGGATATGAGCAGTTCTTC.

The chain recombines TRBV4-1 with TRBJ2-5; 8 nucleotides agree with TRBD1. Looked up from germline, CDR1 is MGHRA and CDR2 is YSYEKL. This CDR3 has 17 residues. With V trimmed by 3 bases and J by 3 bases, 12 bases remained unmatched. The CDR3 DNA reads as TGCGCCAGCAGCCAGGGTCCCCGGACAGGGCCGGAAGAGACCCAGTACTTC. Protein sequence: CASSQGPRTGPEETQYF.

The rearrangement joins TRBV5-1 to TRBJ2-7; 8 positions agree with TRBD1. This CDR3 has 13 residues. Germline V gene lookup returns CDR1 SGHRS and CDR2 YFSETQ. J lost 5 bases, V lost 4 bases, and 5 bases had no gene match. CDR3 in DNA: TGCGCCAGCAGCCCGGACAGGGACCACGAGCAGTACTTC. Translating gives CASSPDRDHEQYF. Supplemented by reference TRBV5-1 and TRBJ2-7, the full variable domain reads KAGVTQTPRYLIKTRGQQVTLSCSPISGHRSVSWYQQTPGQGLQFLFEYFSETQRNKGNFPGRFSGRQFSNSRSEMNVSTLELGDSALYLCASSPDRDHEQYFGPGTRLTVT.

In this sample, this clonotype turned up many times. The V and J genes are TRBV11-3 and TRBJ2-1; D may be TRBD2 (5 bases). V was shortened by 1 base and J by 3 bases, with 10 bases between the two germline ends. The CDR3 sequence is 15 residues long. Germline V lookup: CDR1 SGHNT, CDR2 YENEEA. The CDR3 here is CASSLGGSYYNEQFF. In DNA, the CDR3 is TGTGCCAGCAGCTTAGGTGGGAGCTACTACAATGAGCAGTTCTTC.

This clonotype has a count of ten or more. For the CDR3, the DNA is TGTGCCAGCAGGCCCTATCCTGGCTTGAACACTGAAGCTTTCTTT. Its protein product is CASRPYPGLNTEAFF. This chain links TRBV28 with TRBJ1-1; unclear D gene. Trimming left V 6 bases short and J 0 bases short, with 14 bases between. The CDR3 spans 15 residues. Per germline, CDR1 MDHEN and CDR2 SYDVKM.

This clonotype was seen at least ten times. The V call is TRBV6-5, the J call TRBJ2-1, with 12 nucleotides matching TRBD2. This CDR3 region has 16 residues. J lost 4 bases, V lost 0 bases, and 1 base had no gene match. Germline lookup yields CDR1 MNHEY and CDR2 SVGAGI. DNA of the CDR3: TGTGCCAGCAGTTACTCCGGGACTAGCGGGTACAATGAGCAGTTCTTC. This translates into CASSYSGTSGYNEQFF.

This clonotype was seen ten or more times. J is TRBJ2-5 and V is TRBV18; unclear D gene. The germline gives CDR1 KGHSH, CDR2 LQKENI. V lost 8 bases to trimming and J lost 3 bases, with 10 bases between them. This CDR3 comprises 12 residues. CDR3 coding DNA: TGTGCCAGCAGTTTATCAGAAGAGACCCAGTACTTC. Translation: CASSLSEETQYF.

The sample holds a few counts of this clonotype. The gene calls are TRBV5-1 and TRBJ2-4; 10 positions agree with TRBD1. CDR1 and CDR2 (germline): SGHRS, YFSETQ. CDR3 length: 15 residues. The J segment lost 5 bases and the V segment lost 4 bases, leaving 6 bases of the junction unmatched. CDR3: CASSVLGQGQNIQYF. The CDR3 DNA sequence: TGCGCCAGCAGCGTACTGGGACAGGGGCAAAACATTCAGTACTTC.

The table lists this clonotype with many counts. The chain uses TRBV28 and TRBJ1-1, with a tentative D call TRBD1 (5 bases). Looked up from germline, CDR1 is MDHEN and CDR2 is SYDVKM. Between the trimmed V and J ends, which lost 1 base and 4 bases, there was a span of 16 bases. The CDR3 has 16 residues. The CDR3 DNA follows: TGTGCCAGCAGTTTATCGGGGGGGGGGAGAAGCACTGAAGCTTTCTTT. Translating gives CASSLSGGGRSTEAFF. The entire variable domain, with the rest obtained from reference TRBV28 and TRBJ1-1, is as follows: DVKVTQSSRYLVKRTGEKVFLECVQDMDHENMFWYRQDPGLGLRLIYFSYDVKMKEKGDIPEGYSVSREKKERFSLILESASTNQTSMYLCASSLSGGGRSTEAFFGQGTRLTVV.

This clonotype showed up just a few times. The chain employs TRBV13 and TRBJ2-1; D call uncertain. From germline, CDR1 is PRHDT and CDR2 FYEKMQ (reference sequence). The CDR3 has 13 residues. V shed 5 bases and J shed 5 bases, with 10 bases lying between them. The CDR3 nucleotides are TGTGCCAGCAGCCCCCCGGCGCACAATGAGCAGTTCTTC. Amino acids: CASSPPAHNEQFF.

This clonotype showed up just a few times. J is TRBJ2-1 and V is TRBV6-1; unclear D gene. The CDR3 runs to 12 residues. V shed 5 bases and J shed 7 bases, with 9 bases lying between them. Germline lookup yields CDR1 MNHNS and CDR2 SASEGT. The chain's CDR3 is CASSRTGNEQFF. CDR3 sequence (DNA): TGTGCCAGCAGTCGGACGGGTAATGAGCAGTTCTTC.

The chain has TRBV6-9 and TRBJ1-4, with 7 bases lining up with TRBD1. The CDR3 consists of 15 residues. The trim removed 3 bases at V and 7 bases at J, leaving 8 bases unmatched. Per the germline V gene, CDR1 is MNHGY and CDR2 is SVAAGI. Written as DNA, the CDR3 is TGTGCCAGCAGTTACGATGTAGGGGGCTTTGAAAAACTGTTTTTT. Translated, it gives CASSYDVGGFEKLFF.

This clonotype was recorded a few times. The chain combines TRBV24-1 with TRBJ2-5, with D possibly TRBD2 on 5 matching bases. Trimming cost V 7 bases and J 5 bases, with 19 bases left between them. CDR3 length: 15 residues. Germline values: CDR1 KGHDR, CDR2 SFDVKD. The CDR3 nucleotides are TGTGCCACCAGCGACGCAAGGGAGATGAGGGAGACCCAGTACTTC. This sequence encodes CATSDAREMRETQYF.

V usage is TRBV28 and J usage is TRBJ2-7; D is ambiguous. CDR3 size: 14 residues. Deletions cut 5 bases from V and 3 bases from J, with 14 bases between. Germline V gene sequence: CDR1 MDHEN, CDR2 SYDVKM. The CDR3 DNA is TGTGCCAGCAGTGATTACCCGGCGAGCTACGAGCAGTACTTC. It translates to CASSDYPASYEQYF.

For this clonotype: One base away lies a much larger clone, so this may be a sequencing read error. V usage is TRBV6-1 and J usage is TRBJ1-4; D gene uncertain. Germline-derived CDR1 and CDR2 are MNHNS and SASEGT. This CDR3 contains 13 residues. The CDR3 is CASSTATNEELFF. CDR3 coding DNA: TGTGCCAGCAGTACGGCAACTAATGAAGAACTGTTTTTT.

The chain combines TRBV5-8 with TRBJ2-6, with 11 bases that match TRBD1. Germline lookup yields CDR1 SGHTS and CDR2 YDEGEE. V gave up 4 bases and J gave up 0 bases; unmatched junction bases: 3. The CDR3 sequence is 17 residues long. CDR3 in amino acids: CASSRGQGASGANVLTF. DNA for the CDR3: TGTGCCAGCAGCCGTGGACAGGGGGCCTCTGGGGCCAACGTCCTGACTTTC.

The table lists this clonotype with a few counts. The rearrangement joins TRBV13 to TRBJ1-1, with a weak D call TRBD1 (6 bases). Germline assignment: CDR1 PRHDT and CDR2 FYEKMQ (reference sequence). The CDR3 has 13 amino acids. Trimming removed 5 bases at V and 5 bases at J, with 12 bases between. CDR3 bases: TGTGCCAGCAGCAAACGAAGGGGGACTGAAGCTTTCTTT. This sequence encodes CASSKRRGTEAFF.

In this sample, this clonotype turned up a few times. The rearrangement links TRBV11-2 to TRBJ2-7; 12 bases are shared with TRBD2. The CDR3 consists of 17 residues. Germline CDR1 is SGHAT and CDR2 is FQNNGV. The trim removed 5 bases at V and 6 bases at J, leaving 14 bases unmatched. In DNA form, the CDR3 reads TGTGCCAGCAGCCTCCCGGGACTAGCGGGTTGGGACGGCGAGCAGTACTTC. It encodes CASSLPGLAGWDGEQYF.

The chain has TRBV5-5 and TRBJ2-1, with no clear D. V lost 2 bases to trimming and J lost 10 bases, with 16 bases between them. The germline CDR1 and CDR2 sequences are SGHKS and YYEKEE (reference sequence). The length of the CDR3 is 14 residues. The CDR3 reads CASSFQTASAEQFF. DNA of the CDR3: TGTGCCAGCAGCTTTCAAACAGCCTCTGCGGAGCAGTTCTTC.

The sample holds many counts of this clonotype. The J gene is TRBJ2-3, the V gene TRBV7-2; 9 bases are a match to TRBD2. With 2 bases clipped from V and 6 bases from J, the junction kept 9 bases outside the gene matches. This CDR3 is built from 16 residues. In germline, CDR1 is SGHTA, CDR2 FQGNSA. CDR3 residues: CASSLLAGDSVDTQYF. In DNA, the CDR3 is TGTGCCAGCAGCTTATTAGCGGGAGATTCTGTGGATACGCAGTATTTT.

V gene TRBV29-1 combines with J gene TRBJ2-5; tentative D call: TRBD2 (5 bases). Germline CDR1 is SQVTM and CDR2 is ANQGSEA. The germline V and J ends were trimmed by 7 bases and 0 bases, with 15 bases remaining between them. The CDR3 has 14 residues. CDR3 amino acids: CSAVGGSNQETQYF. The CDR3 bases are TGCAGCGCCGTGGGCGGGTCTAACCAAGAGACCCAGTACTTC.

This clonotype was seen a few times. The chain has TRBV7-9 and TRBJ1-6, with unresolved D. V was shortened by 5 bases and J by 7 bases, with 6 bases between the two germline ends. The CDR3 has 12 amino acids. Germline V gives CDR1 SEHNR, CDR2 FQNEAQ (reference sequence). CDR3 DNA: TGTGCCAGCAGCGAACCCAATTCACCCCTCCACTTT. The encoded protein is CASSEPNSPLHF.

With respect to this clonotype: This sequence may be a read error, since a much larger clone differs from it by one base. This rearrangement joins TRBV5-1 to TRBJ2-7; D might be TRBD2 (6 bases). Germline lookup yields CDR1 SGHRS and CDR2 YFSETQ. The CDR3 consists of 14 residues. Here the CDR3 DNA reads TGCGCCAGCAGCCTAGTTCGGGAGTTCGACGAGCAGCACTTC. It encodes CASSLVREFDEQHF.

This clonotype was detected a few times. The CDR3 loop reads CASSYLDRNSPLHF. The CDR3 DNA reads as TGTGCCAGCAGTTATTTAGACAGGAATTCACCCCTCCACTTT. The rearrangement uses TRBV6-1 and TRBJ1-6; D is possibly TRBD1 (6 bases). Germline V lookup: CDR1 MNHNS, CDR2 SASEGT. V lost 5 bases, J lost 7 bases, and 12 bases lay in between. CDR3 length: 14 residues.

V gene TRBV18 combines with J gene TRBJ2-7; 11 bases fit TRBD2. In germline, CDR1 is KGHSH, CDR2 LQKENI. V shed 2 bases and J 7 bases; nucleotides not matched to a gene: 13. This CDR3 is built from 17 residues. CDR3 sequence: CASSPSGLAGGRVEQYF. The CDR3 region has the DNA TGTGCCAGCTCACCATCTGGGCTAGCGGGAGGACGAGTAGAGCAGTACTTC.

This chain uses TRBV18 with TRBJ2-7, with 7 bases fitting TRBD1. The V segment lost 4 bases and the J segment 2 bases; nucleotides outside the gene matches: 8. This CDR3 has 15 amino acids. The V gene's germline CDR1 is KGHSH and CDR2 LQKENI. CDR3 sequence: CASSLFRDSAYEQYF. CDR3 nucleotides: TGTGCCAGCTCACTATTCCGGGACAGCGCCTACGAGCAGTACTTC.